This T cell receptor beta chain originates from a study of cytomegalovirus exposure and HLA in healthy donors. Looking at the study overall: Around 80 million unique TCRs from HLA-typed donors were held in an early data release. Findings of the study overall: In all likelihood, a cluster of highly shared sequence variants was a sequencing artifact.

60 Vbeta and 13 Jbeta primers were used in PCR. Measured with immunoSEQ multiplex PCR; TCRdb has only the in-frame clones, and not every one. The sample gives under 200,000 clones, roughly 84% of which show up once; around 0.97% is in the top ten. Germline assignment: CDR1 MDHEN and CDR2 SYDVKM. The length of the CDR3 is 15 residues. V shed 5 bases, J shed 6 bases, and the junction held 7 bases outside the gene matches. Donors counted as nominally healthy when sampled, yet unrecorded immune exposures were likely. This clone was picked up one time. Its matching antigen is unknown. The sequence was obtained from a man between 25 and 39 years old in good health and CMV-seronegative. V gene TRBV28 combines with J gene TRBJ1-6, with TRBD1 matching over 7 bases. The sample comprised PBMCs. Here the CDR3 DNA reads TGTGCCAGCAGTACCTACAGGGGAAGTAATTCACCCCTCCACTTT. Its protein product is CASSTYRGSNSPLHF. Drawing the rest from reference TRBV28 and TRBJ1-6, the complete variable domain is DVKVTQSSRYLVKRTGEKVFLECVQDMDHENMFWYRQDPGLGLRLIYFSYDVKMKEKGDIPEGYSVSREKKERFSLILESASTNQTSMYLCASSTYRGSNSPLHFGNGTRLTVT.